The sequence of this TCR beta chain was determined in a study of CD8 T cells in ankylosing spondylitis. General study points: Blood from ankylosing spondylitis patients appeared to carry a characteristic roughly eight-variant TCR beta motif.

A single record per CDR3 protein comes from TCRdb applying MiXCR to the 5' RACE reads. This repertoire shows under 170,000 distinct CDR3 sequences, 40% to 50% found once; its top ten account for approximately 16%. With regard to this clonotype: Its target is unknown.

Trimming at V came to 0 bases and at J to 3 bases, leaving 5 bases not matched to a gene. The germline V gene encodes CDR1 PRHDT and CDR2 FYEKMQ (reference sequence). The CDR3 contains 16 residues. This chain links TRBV13 with TRBJ2-5; 9 positions match TRBD1. The clonotype was recovered from a male donor with ankylosing spondylitis. Source material: synovial fluid, either unsorted or a sorted T cell fraction (not recorded which). CDR3 residues: CASSLGGQGGKETQYF. The CDR3 region has the DNA TGTGCCAGCAGCTTAGGGGGACAGGGAGGAAAAGAGACCCAGTACTTC.